The rows below give T cell receptor beta chains drawn from one sample of a study of T cell changes during pregnancy in multiple sclerosis. Libraries were prepared by immunoSEQ multiplex PCR; TCRdb keeps only in-frame clonotypes and omits some of them. Of some 70,000 clones listed, almost 90% were seen once; the top ten hold 9% to 9.5%. Sequenced material: peripheral blood, taken after pregnancy. These receptors all stem from a female donor in good health, enrolled as a control in a pregnancy study. CDR3s include the opening cysteine and the closing phenylalanine or tryptophan. Fields, in order: CDR3 protein, CDR3 DNA, V gene, CDR3 length, D gene, J gene, clone size. D genes are given only for firm matches. Rows give clone size only sometimes, using once, few, many, or a class for an expanded clone.

CDR3aa: CASSLLQGTEAFF
CDR3nt: TGTGCCAGCAGTCTCCTCCAGGGCACTGAAGCTTTCTTT
v_gene: TRBV5-4
len: 13
d_gene: -
j_gene: TRBJ1-1
abundance: few

CDR3aa: CASSPQTGGANAFF
CDR3nt: TGTGCCAGCAGCCCACAGACAGGGGGCGCGAATGCTTTCTTT
v_gene: TRBV5-4
len: 14
d_gene: TRBD1
j_gene: TRBJ1-1
abundance: -

CDR3aa: CASSVLAGGSTDTQYF
CDR3nt: TGTGCCAGCAGTGTCCTAGCGGGAGGGAGCACAGATACGCAGTATTTT
v_gene: TRBV27
len: 16
d_gene: TRBD2
j_gene: TRBJ2-3
abundance: -

CDR3aa: CASSVATGQTTDTQYF
CDR3nt: TGTGCCAGCAGCGTAGCTACTGGACAAACCACAGATACGCAGTATTTT
v_gene: TRBV9
len: 16
d_gene: -
j_gene: TRBJ2-3
abundance: -

CDR3aa: CAWTPSTGGFYNEQFF
CDR3nt: TGTGCCTGGACCCCCTCGACGGGGGGTTTCTACAATGAGCAGTTCTTC
v_gene: TRBV30
len: 16
d_gene: TRBD2
j_gene: TRBJ2-1
abundance: -

CDR3aa: CASNNEQFF
CDR3nt: TGTGCCTCCAACAATGAGCAGTTCTTC
v_gene: TRBV19
len: 9
d_gene: -
j_gene: TRBJ2-1
abundance: -

CDR3aa: CASTRGVEAFF
CDR3nt: TGTGCCAGCACCCGGGGGGTGGAAGCTTTCTTT
v_gene: TRBV27
len: 11
d_gene: -
j_gene: TRBJ1-1
abundance: -

CDR3aa: CASSSGNTEAFF
CDR3nt: TGTGCCAGCAGCTCCGGGAACACTGAAGCTTTCTTT
v_gene: TRBV11-2
len: 12
d_gene: -
j_gene: TRBJ1-1
abundance: -

CDR3aa: CASSLDSWTGNYEQYF
CDR3nt: TGTGCCAGCAGCTTAGATTCCTGGACAGGGAACTACGAGCAGTACTTC
v_gene: TRBV11-3
len: 16
d_gene: TRBD1
j_gene: TRBJ2-7
abundance: once

CDR3aa: CAWSDRARYEQFF
CDR3nt: TGTGCCTGGAGTGACAGGGCGCGGTATGAGCAGTTCTTC
v_gene: TRBV30
len: 13
d_gene: -
j_gene: TRBJ2-1
abundance: -

CDR3aa: CASSDKVGALNEQFF
CDR3nt: TGCGCCAGCAGTGATAAGGTCGGAGCGTTGAATGAGCAGTTCTTC
v_gene: TRBV10-1
len: 15
d_gene: -
j_gene: TRBJ2-1
abundance: -

CDR3aa: CASTLGQGRANYGYTF
CDR3nt: TGTGCCAGTACCCTGGGACAGGGCAGAGCTAACTATGGCTACACCTTC
v_gene: TRBV19
len: 16
d_gene: TRBD1
j_gene: TRBJ1-2
abundance: -

CDR3aa: CASSQGGYYGYTF
CDR3nt: TGTGCCAGCAGCCAAGGAGGTTACTATGGCTACACCTTC
v_gene: TRBV14
len: 13
d_gene: -
j_gene: TRBJ1-2
abundance: -

CDR3aa: CSVEVGQASNQPQHF
CDR3nt: TGCAGCGTTGAAGTGGGGCAGGCAAGCAATCAGCCCCAGCATTTT
v_gene: TRBV29-1
len: 15
d_gene: -
j_gene: TRBJ1-5
abundance: -

CDR3aa: CASSYSMGGKYYTF
CDR3nt: TGTGCCAGCAGTTACTCGATGGGGGGGAAGTACTACACCTTC
v_gene: TRBV6-5
len: 14
d_gene: -
j_gene: TRBJ1-2
abundance: -

CDR3aa: CASSIWAAGAGDQPQHF
CDR3nt: TGTGCCAGTAGTATATGGGCCGCGGGTGCAGGGGATCAGCCCCAGCATTTT
v_gene: TRBV19
len: 17
d_gene: -
j_gene: TRBJ1-5
abundance: -

CDR3aa: CASSPGQGEGQPQHF
CDR3nt: TGCGCCAGCAGCCCCGGACAGGGGGAAGGCCAGCCCCAGCATTTT
v_gene: TRBV5-1
len: 15
d_gene: TRBD1
j_gene: TRBJ1-5
abundance: -

CDR3aa: CASREGALGNTIYF
CDR3nt: TGTGCCAGTAGGGAGGGGGCGCTGGGAAACACCATATATTTT
v_gene: TRBV19
len: 14
d_gene: TRBD1
j_gene: TRBJ1-3
abundance: -

CDR3aa: CASGRDRSYNSPLHF
CDR3nt: TGTGCCAGCGGCCGGGACAGGTCCTATAATTCACCCCTCCACTTT
v_gene: TRBV5-6
len: 15
d_gene: TRBD1
j_gene: TRBJ1-6
abundance: -

CDR3aa: CASSLVGQGNQPQHF
CDR3nt: TGTGCCAGCAGCTTAGTGGGGCAGGGCAATCAGCCCCAGCATTTT
v_gene: TRBV7-8
len: 15
d_gene: -
j_gene: TRBJ1-5
abundance: -

CDR3aa: CSVLLGGSGNTIYF
CDR3nt: TGCAGCGTTCTCCTAGGGGGTTCTGGAAACACCATATATTTT
v_gene: TRBV29-1
len: 14
d_gene: -
j_gene: TRBJ1-3
abundance: once

CDR3aa: CAITRQGASNQPQHF
CDR3nt: TGTGCCATCACCCGACAGGGGGCGAGCAATCAGCCCCAGCATTTT
v_gene: TRBV10-3
len: 15
d_gene: TRBD1
j_gene: TRBJ1-5
abundance: -

CDR3aa: CASSLLGQGLSTGELFF
CDR3nt: TGCGCCAGCAGCTTGCTGGGACAGGGTCTGTCCACCGGGGAGCTGTTTTTT
v_gene: TRBV5-1
len: 17
d_gene: TRBD1
j_gene: TRBJ2-2
abundance: -

CDR3aa: CASSPSGTQETQYF
CDR3nt: TGCGCCAGCAGCCCTAGCGGGACCCAAGAGACCCAGTACTTC
v_gene: TRBV5-1
len: 14
d_gene: TRBD2
j_gene: TRBJ2-5
abundance: -

CDR3aa: CASSLGQTLYGYTF
CDR3nt: TGTGCCAGCAGCTTGGGACAGACCTTATATGGCTACACCTTC
v_gene: TRBV7-2
len: 14
d_gene: TRBD1
j_gene: TRBJ1-2
abundance: -

CDR3aa: CAWSVRNNEQFF
CDR3nt: TGTGCCTGGAGTGTGAGAAACAATGAGCAGTTCTTC
v_gene: TRBV30
len: 12
d_gene: -
j_gene: TRBJ2-1
abundance: -

CDR3aa: CASRLTGQSYEQYF
CDR3nt: TGCGCCAGCAGACTGACAGGGCAATCCTACGAGCAGTACTTC
v_gene: TRBV4-1
len: 14
d_gene: TRBD1
j_gene: TRBJ2-7
abundance: -

CDR3aa: CASSYRAGGAYEQYF
CDR3nt: TGTGCCAGCAGTTACCGGGCGGGGGGGGCCTACGAGCAGTACTTC
v_gene: TRBV6-5
len: 15
d_gene: TRBD2
j_gene: TRBJ2-7
abundance: -

CDR3aa: CASSRTGGLYNSPLHF
CDR3nt: TGTGCCAGCAGTAGGACAGGGGGCTTGTATAATTCACCCCTCCACTTT
v_gene: TRBV25-1
len: 16
d_gene: TRBD1
j_gene: TRBJ1-6
abundance: -

CDR3aa: CASSPGTVSYNEQFF
CDR3nt: TGTGCCAGCAGTCCCGGGACAGTCAGCTACAATGAGCAGTTCTTC
v_gene: TRBV27
len: 15
d_gene: TRBD1
j_gene: TRBJ2-1
abundance: -

CDR3aa: CASSPFLNRAGANVLTF
CDR3nt: TGCGCCAGCAGCCCCTTCCTTAACAGGGCTGGGGCCAACGTCCTGACTTTC
v_gene: TRBV23-1
len: 17
d_gene: -
j_gene: TRBJ2-6
abundance: -

CDR3aa: CASSELGLAGPYNEQFF
CDR3nt: TGTGCCAGCAGTGAATTGGGACTAGCGGGACCCTACAATGAGCAGTTCTTC
v_gene: TRBV25-1
len: 17
d_gene: TRBD2
j_gene: TRBJ2-1
abundance: -

CDR3aa: CASRNFYEQYF
CDR3nt: TGTGCCAGCAGGAACTTCTACGAGCAGTACTTC
v_gene: TRBV2
len: 11
d_gene: -
j_gene: TRBJ2-7
abundance: -

CDR3aa: CASSVGGLDQTQYF
CDR3nt: TGTGCCAGCAGCGTAGGGGGGCTGGACCAGACCCAGTACTTC
v_gene: TRBV9
len: 14
d_gene: -
j_gene: TRBJ2-5
abundance: -

CDR3aa: CASSEAANTGELFF
CDR3nt: TGTGCCAGCAGTGAGGCGGCGAACACCGGGGAGCTGTTTTTT
v_gene: TRBV6-4
len: 14
d_gene: -
j_gene: TRBJ2-2
abundance: -

CDR3aa: CASSFDRDRGHQPQHF
CDR3nt: TGTGCCAGCAGTTTTGACCGGGACAGGGGACATCAGCCCCAGCATTTT
v_gene: TRBV6-6
len: 16
d_gene: TRBD1
j_gene: TRBJ1-5
abundance: -

CDR3aa: CASSLGSGGPETQYF
CDR3nt: TGTGCTAGCAGCTTAGGGAGCGGGGGGCCGGAGACCCAGTACTTC
v_gene: TRBV7-7
len: 15
d_gene: TRBD2
j_gene: TRBJ2-5
abundance: -

CDR3aa: CASSPQGSNQPQHF
CDR3nt: TGTGCCAGCAGCCCACAGGGGAGCAATCAGCCCCAGCATTTT
v_gene: TRBV7-2
len: 14
d_gene: TRBD1
j_gene: TRBJ1-5
abundance: -

CDR3aa: CASSTIQGRISYEQYF
CDR3nt: TGTGCCAGCAGCACGATACAGGGGAGGATTTCCTACGAGCAGTACTTC
v_gene: TRBV2
len: 16
d_gene: -
j_gene: TRBJ2-7
abundance: few

CDR3aa: CASSYGNSGNTIYF
CDR3nt: TGTGCCAGCAGTTACGGCAACTCTGGAAACACCATATATTTT
v_gene: TRBV6-5
len: 14
d_gene: -
j_gene: TRBJ1-3
abundance: -

CDR3aa: CAWSVQVAKNIQYF
CDR3nt: TGTGCCTGGAGTGTACAGGTGGCCAAAAACATTCAGTACTTC
v_gene: TRBV30
len: 14
d_gene: -
j_gene: TRBJ2-4
abundance: -

CDR3aa: CATSKSGGAGEQYF
CDR3nt: TGTGCCACCAGCAAAAGCGGGGGGGCGGGAGAGCAGTACTTC
v_gene: TRBV15
len: 14
d_gene: TRBD2
j_gene: TRBJ2-7
abundance: -

CDR3aa: CVWNGGAGGYTF
CDR3nt: TGTGTCTGGAATGGGGGCGCGGGCGGCTACACCTTC
v_gene: TRBV30
len: 12
d_gene: -
j_gene: TRBJ1-2
abundance: -

CDR3aa: CASSYDGPGQGDNEQFF
CDR3nt: TGTGCCAGCAGCTACGACGGGCCGGGACAGGGGGACAATGAGCAGTTCTTC
v_gene: TRBV7-7
len: 17
d_gene: TRBD1
j_gene: TRBJ2-1
abundance: -

CDR3aa: CASSLTGVTYNEQFF
CDR3nt: TGCGCCAGCAGCTTGACAGGGGTTACCTACAATGAGCAGTTCTTC
v_gene: TRBV5-1
len: 15
d_gene: TRBD1
j_gene: TRBJ2-1
abundance: -

CDR3aa: CASSLRGQGPSYEQYF
CDR3nt: TGTGCCAGCAGCTTAAGGGGGCAGGGCCCATCCTACGAGCAGTACTTC
v_gene: TRBV11-3
len: 16
d_gene: TRBD1
j_gene: TRBJ2-7
abundance: -

CDR3aa: CASTPDRGGLFF
CDR3nt: TGTGCCAGTACCCCAGACAGGGGAGGACTGTTTTTT
v_gene: TRBV19
len: 12
d_gene: TRBD1
j_gene: TRBJ1-4
abundance: -

CDR3aa: CASTRGSGRAVGELFF
CDR3nt: TGTGCCAGCACAAGGGGTAGCGGGAGGGCCGTGGGGGAGCTGTTTTTT
v_gene: TRBV27
len: 16
d_gene: TRBD2
j_gene: TRBJ2-2
abundance: -

CDR3aa: CATGTSVYNEQFF
CDR3nt: TGTGCCACCGGGACTAGCGTGTACAATGAGCAGTTCTTC
v_gene: TRBV2
len: 13
d_gene: TRBD2
j_gene: TRBJ2-1
abundance: -

CDR3aa: CASKYRQNTEAFF
CDR3nt: TGTGCCAGCAAGTACAGACAGAACACTGAAGCTTTCTTT
v_gene: TRBV2
len: 13
d_gene: -
j_gene: TRBJ1-1
abundance: -

CDR3aa: CASSSPPNGEQFF
CDR3nt: TGTGCCAGCAGTTCGCCCCCCAACGGGGAGCAGTTCTTC
v_gene: TRBV6-6
len: 13
d_gene: -
j_gene: TRBJ2-1
abundance: -

CDR3aa: CASSQGSGVGGYTF
CDR3nt: TGCGCCAGCAGCCAAGGGTCGGGGGTAGGTGGCTACACCTTC
v_gene: TRBV4-1
len: 14
d_gene: -
j_gene: TRBJ1-2
abundance: -

CDR3aa: CAWRTGENTEAFF
CDR3nt: TGTGCCTGGAGGACAGGGGAGAACACTGAAGCTTTCTTT
v_gene: TRBV30
len: 13
d_gene: TRBD1
j_gene: TRBJ1-1
abundance: once